The sequence of this TCR beta chain was determined in a study of T cells in Graves' hyperthyroidism and ophthalmopathy (dated by TCRdb to between 2018 and 2021). Notes on the research overall: Peripheral blood was sampled at the time of initial diagnosis, prior to any treatment. The approximately 95 discovery patients were divided at random into training and test sets in a 7:3 ratio. After sampling, hyperthyroidism patients received methimazole starting at 30 mg daily, and ophthalmopathy patients received high-dose intravenous methylprednisolone. To identify distinguishing TCR V-J signatures, a discovery cohort of 100 patients was used, comprising 43 with Graves' ophthalmopathy and under 60 with stable Graves' hyperthyroidism. An independent validation cohort of fewer than 20 hyperthyroidism patients and about 15 patients who later progressed to ophthalmopathy tested prospective prediction of ophthalmopathy. According to the paper, TCR Vbeta CDR3 sequencing was carried out on 120 to 150 peripheral blood samples, which came from approximately 43 ophthalmopathy, around 75 hyperthyroidism and some 17 progressor patients. In about 6 Graves' hyperthyroidism patients, the study also compared T-cell repertoires from thyroid tissue with T-cell repertoires from blood. Overall study outcomes, separate from this receptor: Most expanded thyroid clonotypes (frequency above 0.001) were also detected in blood, a finding suggesting that blood repertoires may reflect thyroid immune responses. During validation, the model predicted progression to ophthalmopathy a median of roughly 7.1 months ahead of onset, with around 71% sensitivity and 72.22% specificity. Ophthalmopathy was separated from stable hyperthyroidism by a 13 V-J signature model, with approximately 89% sensitivity and about 81% specificity obtained in cross-validation and 80%/75% obtained in testing. Sample size was not statistically predetermined, and blinding of investigators to group allocation was not performed.

The TCR beta CDR3 regions were amplified from RNA transcripts. A first-round RT-PCR of the TCR CDR3 used the HTBI primer set with the Qiagen OneStep RT-PCR kit. The libraries were constructed in a second round of multiplex PCR and then size-selected and purified. Paired-end sequencing of the libraries was performed with 100 bp reads on an Illumina HiSeq2000. Per the original workflow: SOAPnuke was used to process the raw data, throwing out any read that contained adapters or uncalled bases, had a mean Phred below 15, or lacked an exact constant-primer or identifier match. COPE v1.2.5 was used to merge high-quality paired reads, and clonotypes were defined as unique nucleotide sequences. MiTCR v1.1 was used to align the clonotypes against IMGT TRBV, TRBD and TRBJ reference segments. The analysis included only V-J combinations with a frequency above 0.0001, which together covered more than 99% of the repertoires. A TCS score was defined as the ratio between F50 (clonal expansion) and ExV (chaos), using BLOSUM62-based TCRdist between CDR3 peptides within each V-J. Welch's t-statistics and random forest reduced roughly 530 V-J features to about 13, which were used in a naive Bayes classifier (R e1071). Clones were called with MiXCR by TCRdb after fastp trimmed the public reads at Q25, and only in-frame beta chains were retained. For every CDR3 protein sequence, its rows merge into one entry that carries the most common genes and DNA. None of the V and J calls come from the authors' own analysis; TCRdb made them. Recorded for this sample are hundreds of thousands of distinct CDR3 sequences; about a fifth of them occurred a single time. Clones ranked in the top ten supply 3.7% of the sample.

Stable Graves' hyperthyroidism was defined as no progression to ophthalmopathy during 18 months of follow-up. The hyperthyroidism patients were between 18 and 65 years old and newly diagnosed, with a disease duration of less than 2 months. Any patient with an uncontrolled infection, another autoimmune disease, pregnancy or lactation was excluded. Diagnoses were based on clinical symptoms, serum thyroxine and TRAb, thyroid ultrasound and orbital computed tomography. PBMCs were separated from under 12 ml of fresh peripheral blood using Ficoll-Paque density gradient centrifugation. Total RNA was extracted with Trizol reagent, and quality was checked on an Agilent 2100 Bioanalyzer. This clonotype is classified as medium-sized (0.01 to 0.1%). The specificity of this receptor is unknown. The record has no base qualities; no much larger clone is one base away. The source material was blood. The origin of this receptor is a woman aged 18 to 35 with Graves' hyperthyroidism.

The nucleotide sequence is given as TGTGCCACCCGACACCAGAACTACGAGCAGTACTTC. Translated, this is CATRHQNYEQYF. In this chain, TRBV6-2 or TRBV6-3 is recombined with TRBJ2-7; the D gene is unclear. Sequences MNHEY (CDR1) and SVGEGT (CDR2) are obtained from the germline V gene. The CDR3 contains 12 residues, cysteine and phenylalanine counted. Only the CDR3 DNA is retained, 36 bases long and in frame from the first base. A distance of 13 bases separates the germline ends of V and J, which lose 10 bases and 3 bases respectively.